This T cell receptor beta chain was sequenced for a study of blood T cell repertoires in COVID-19. Germline V gene lookup returns CDR1 MGHRA and CDR2 YSYEKL. CDR3 size: 13 residues. V was trimmed by 0 bases and J by 10 bases, leaving 7 bases between them. Per the original data handling: Estimation of nucleated cell counts was performed using reference gene primer amplification. Method: immunoSEQ multiplex PCR; TCRdb's copy keeps in-frame clones and lacks some. The V and J calls and clone size were taken over from that table, and D and trimming were inferred from the DNA. The sample includes 200,000 to 250,000 clones, roughly 84% seen only once; the top ten take about 9.7%.

This chain links TRBV4-1 with TRBJ1-6; D unresolved. The clonotype originates from a man between 45 and 60 years old with active or convalescent COVID-19. Specimen: peripheral blood. This CDR3 reads CASSQDTRSPLHF. The CDR3 DNA is TGCGCCAGCAGCCAAGATACGAGGTCACCCCTCCACTTT.